This T cell receptor (beta chain) comes out of a study of blood T cells in healthy people across ages. About this clonotype itself: What it recognizes is unknown.

Healthy Caucasians from Russia aged about 6 to 90 served as donors. For every donor, a draw yielded around 10 milliliters of peripheral blood. Through a sample-barcoded 5' primer and a J-beta primer mix, a second PCR was run for about 6 to 11 cycles. TCRdb re-derived calls from the 5' RACE reads in MiXCR, one entry per CDR3 protein. This table holds fewer than 2,000,000 distinct CDR3 sequences, around 40% found once. Study-wide points: No conclusive comparison of naive versus antigen-experienced cells was possible with unsorted PBMCs. Calculation of diversity from one million T cells yielded estimates considered to be underestimates.

The CDR3 length is 16 residues. Per germline, CDR1 SEHNR and CDR2 FQNEAQ (reference sequence). V dropped 4 bases and J dropped 4; count of bases not matched to a gene: 12. This clonotype was sampled from a human donor in good health. What was sequenced was blood. This chain connects TRBV7-9 to TRBJ1-1; TRBD1 agrees at 7 bases. CDR3 residues: CASSSRQGVSSTEAFF. Written as DNA, the CDR3 is TGTGCCAGCAGCTCCCGACAGGGTGTTTCGAGCACTGAAGCTTTCTTT.